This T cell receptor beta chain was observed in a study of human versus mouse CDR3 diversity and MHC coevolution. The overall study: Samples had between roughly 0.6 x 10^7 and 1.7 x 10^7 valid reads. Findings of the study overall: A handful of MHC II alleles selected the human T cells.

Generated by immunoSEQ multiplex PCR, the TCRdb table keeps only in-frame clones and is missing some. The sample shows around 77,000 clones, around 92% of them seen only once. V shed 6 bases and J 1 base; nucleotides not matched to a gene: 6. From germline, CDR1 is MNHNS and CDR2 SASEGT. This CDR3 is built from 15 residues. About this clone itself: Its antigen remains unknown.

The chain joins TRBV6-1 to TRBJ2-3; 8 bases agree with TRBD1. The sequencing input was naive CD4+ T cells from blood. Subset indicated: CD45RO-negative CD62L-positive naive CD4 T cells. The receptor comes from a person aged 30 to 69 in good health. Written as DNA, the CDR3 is TGTGCCAGCAGATTACAGACAGGGGGCACAGATACGCAGTATTTT. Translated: CASRLQTGGTDTQYF.